This T cell receptor (beta chain) stems from a study of cytomegalovirus exposure and HLA in healthy donors. Study-level results: One variant, a missense change in DCLRE1C, was linked in a later analysis to TCR beta V- and J-gene trimming. With DRB1 most and HLA-C fewest, TCR association rates differed between HLA loci in a later analysis. Per published accounts, TCR beta sequences correctly predicted the HLA-A and HLA-B alleles of most subjects.

The PCR ran on 60 Vbeta and 13 Jbeta primers. The repertoire was sequenced with immunoSEQ multiplex PCR; TCRdb's copy has only in-frame clones and lacks some. This table has around 160,000 clones, 75% to 90% appearing once. As regards this clone: Its cognate antigen is unknown.

Material for sequencing was PBMCs. The sequence derives from a man between 18 and 35 years old in good health and CMV-seropositive.

CDR3 residues: CASSESGGNQPQHF. The CDR3 coding sequence is TGTGCCAGCAGTGAATCCGGGGGGAATCAGCCCCAGCATTTT. V gene TRBV6-1 combines with J gene TRBJ1-5; possible D gene TRBD1, 5 bases. This CDR3 has 14 amino acids. CDR1 is MNHNS, CDR2 SASEGT, per germline. The V end was cut by 2 bases, the J end by 4 bases, with 9 bases between.